One and the same sample provided the 18 T cell receptor beta chains below, sequenced in a study. From the RT-PCR reads, TCRdb called clonotypes with MiXCR, one entry per CDR3 protein. The sample lists about 680,000 distinct CDR3 sequences; approximately 15% were seen once. Sample: memory CD4+ T cells from blood. The source of these receptors is a female donor in good health, serving as a healthy control.

This clonotype was observed a handful of times. J is TRBJ1-2 and V is TRBV28; 10 nucleotides agree with TRBD1. The CDR3 loop spans 16 amino acids. The germline gives CDR1 MDHEN, CDR2 SYDVKM. J was trimmed by 1 base and V by 2 bases; bases with no gene match: 4. CDR3 region: CASSLGGQGVNYGYTF. The CDR3 nucleotides are TGTGCCAGCAGTTTAGGAGGACAGGGGGTTAACTATGGCTACACCTTC.

This clonotype was observed a few times. The CDR3 DNA sequence: TGTGCCATCAGTACCCGGACAGACGATCAGCCCCAGCATTTT. Its translation is CAISTRTDDQPQHF. The chain employs TRBV10-3 and TRBJ1-5; a weak D match, TRBD1 (6 bases). The germline gives CDR1 ENHRY, CDR2 SYGVKD. The CDR3 extends over 14 amino acids. V gave up 5 bases and J gave up 5 bases, with 13 bases separating them.

The rearrangement links TRBV4-1 to TRBJ1-5; D call uncertain. Trimming stripped 0 bases from V and 7 bases from J, with 10 bases between. This CDR3 has 14 residues. The germline gives CDR1 MGHRA, CDR2 YSYEKL. This chain's CDR3 is CASSQEGLGQPQHF. CDR3 in DNA: TGCGCCAGCAGCCAAGAAGGTCTGGGGCAGCCCCAGCATTTT.

This chain links TRBV7-9 with TRBJ1-1; no clear D gene. Germline loops: CDR1 SEHNR, CDR2 FQNEAQ (reference sequence). V dropped 5 bases and J dropped 1 base, with 11 bases sitting between them. The CDR3 has 14 amino acids. CDR3 sequence: CASSRDTPNTEAFF. CDR3 bases: TGTGCCAGCAGCCGCGACACCCCGAACACTGAAGCTTTCTTT.

This clonotype was observed many times. The chain carries TRBV30 and TRBJ1-1; D may be TRBD1 (5 bases). This CDR3 has 14 amino acids. Germline CDR1 GTSNPN, CDR2 SVGIG (reference sequence). Deletions cut 0 bases from V and 10 bases from J, with 18 bases between. The CDR3 spells CAWSVDFGGVPAFF. The CDR3 DNA is TGTGCCTGGAGTGTCGATTTCGGGGGAGTACCAGCTTTCTTT.

The sample holds a few counts of this clonotype. CDR3 coding DNA: TGTGCCAGCAGTGAATCGAGGGCGGGTACCGGGGAGCTGTTTTTT. It translates to CASSESRAGTGELFF. The rearrangement joins TRBV25-1 to TRBJ2-2; D perhaps matches TRBD2 (5 bases). Per germline, CDR1 MGHDK and CDR2 SYGVNS. This CDR3 region has 15 residues. Trimming took 1 base from V and 5 from J, leaving 11 bases between them.

V gene TRBV20-1 combines with J gene TRBJ2-7; 11 nucleotides agree with TRBD2. Germline loops: CDR1 DFQATT, CDR2 SNEGSKA (reference sequence). The CDR3 runs to 14 residues. J lost 3 bases, V lost 6 bases, and 7 bases had no gene match. The CDR3 DNA is TGCAGTGCGGGACTAGCGGCGGAAATCTACGAGCAGTACTTC. This encodes CSAGLAAEIYEQYF.

The chain links TRBV2 to TRBJ1-1; a weak D match, TRBD1 (5 bases). The CDR3 contains 13 residues. The germline V gene encodes CDR1 SNHLY and CDR2 FYNNEI. Trimming pared 4 bases from V and 3 bases from J, leaving 9 bases between. The CDR3 spells CASSGEGYTEAFF. The CDR3 DNA sequence: TGTGCCAGCAGTGGGGAGGGGTACACTGAAGCTTTCTTT.

The rearrangement links TRBV12-3 or TRBV12-4 to TRBJ1-3, with unresolved D. Trimming took 7 bases from V and 3 from J, leaving 10 bases between them. The CDR3 is 13 residues long. As DNA, the CDR3 is TGTGCCAGCAAAGCGACGATTGGAAACACCATATATTTT. Its protein is CASKATIGNTIYF.

The CDR3 nucleotides read TGTGCCAGCAGTTCAACAGGGGGGACTAGCAATCAGCCCCAGCATTTT. Translated, it gives CASSSTGGTSNQPQHF. This rearrangement joins TRBV27 to TRBJ1-5; 8 positions match TRBD1. Germline assignment: CDR1 MNHEY and CDR2 SMNVEV (reference sequence). J was trimmed by 0 bases and V by 4 bases; bases with no gene match: 5. The CDR3 runs 16 residues.

The chain has TRBV12-3 or TRBV12-4 and TRBJ2-1; D unclear. V shed 5 bases and J shed 0 bases, with 11 bases lying between them. The CDR3 length is 15 residues. CDR3 bases: TGTGCCAGCAGTGCTTCCTGGAGCTCCTACAATGAGCAGTTCTTC. This encodes CASSASWSSYNEQFF.

In this sample, this clonotype turned up a few times. J is TRBJ2-5 and V is TRBV6-6; D is ambiguous. Germline assignment: CDR1 MNHNY and CDR2 SVGAGI (reference sequence). The V end lost 10 bases, the J end lost 4 bases, and 10 bases lay between the germline ends. CDR3 size: 11 residues. CDR3 coding DNA: TGTGCCACTTCCCCGGGAGAGACCCAGTACTTC. Its protein product is CATSPGETQYF.

This clonotype turned up a few times. The chain combines TRBV6-5 with TRBJ2-3; D gene ambiguous. Germline-derived CDR1 and CDR2 are MNHEY and SVGAGI. Trimming took off 0 bases at V and 5 bases at J, with 18 bases between the two ends. The CDR3 runs 17 residues. This chain's CDR3 is CASSYSRWLNSKDTQYF. The DNA for the CDR3 is TGTGCCAGCAGTTACTCGAGGTGGCTCAACTCCAAAGATACGCAGTATTTT.

This clonotype was counted ten times or more. The V gene is TRBV15, the J gene TRBJ2-7; weak D call: TRBD1 (5 bases). Trimming removed 0 bases from V and 9 bases from J, with 21 bases in between. CDR1 and CDR2 from the germline V gene are LNHNV and YYDKDF (reference sequence). The CDR3 spans 16 residues. CDR3 loop: CATSRDRGQLSSRQYF. CDR3 DNA: TGTGCCACCAGCAGAGATCGCGGACAACTAAGTTCTAGGCAGTACTTC.

The V and J genes are TRBV7-9 and TRBJ2-5; D is perhaps TRBD1 (5 bases). Trimming pared 1 base from V and 6 bases from J, leaving 9 bases between. The germline V gene encodes CDR1 SEHNR and CDR2 FQNEAQ (reference sequence). CDR3 length equals 13 residues. CDR3 in amino acids: CASSLGGAQTQYF. CDR3 sequence (DNA): TGTGCCAGCAGCTTAGGGGGCGCGCAGACCCAGTACTTC.

This clonotype was seen a few times. V gene TRBV6-5 combines with J gene TRBJ1-2; D is undetermined. The CDR3 loop spans 12 amino acids. Trimming removed 4 bases at V and 8 bases at J, with 11 bases between. Germline V gives CDR1 MNHEY, CDR2 SVGAGI. CDR3 sequence reads: CASSSRGEGYTF. DNA of the CDR3: TGTGCCAGCAGTTCGCGAGGTGAAGGCTACACCTTC.

The chain employs TRBV5-1 and TRBJ1-2; 10 bases fit TRBD1. With V trimmed by 3 bases and J by 3 bases, 2 bases remained unmatched. The CDR3 is 14 amino acids. Germline V gene sequence: CDR1 SGHRS, CDR2 YFSETQ. This chain's CDR3 is CASSSGQGYYGYTF. Written as DNA, the CDR3 is TGCGCCAGCAGCTCGGGACAGGGGTACTATGGCTACACCTTC.

There are many counts of this clonotype. The chain links TRBV12-3 or TRBV12-4 to TRBJ1-2; the D gene is possibly TRBD1 (5 bases). The CDR3 totals 14 residues. V lost 6 bases, J lost 2 bases, and 13 bases lay in between. Here the CDR3 DNA reads TGTGCCAGCAGCCGAGATCGACAGAACTATGGCTACACCTTC. Translation gives CASSRDRQNYGYTF.